Below, 29 T cell receptor beta chains from the same sample are listed, as sequenced in a study of T cells in women clearing cervical HPV infection. Clones were read by immunoSEQ multiplex PCR, and TCRdb kept only the in-frame ones, dropping some. Recorded for this sample: fewer than 40,000 clones. Sequences were obtained from blood buffy coat. These receptors were obtained from a woman aged 18-69 years with a cervical HPV16 infection that either progressed to CIN3+ or cleared (not recorded which).

As regards this clone: The sequenced fragment ends 3 residues before the CDR3 boundary, so the rest is inferred from the germline J gene. The gene calls are TRBV7-6 and TRBJ2-5; 13 nucleotides align to TRBD2. This CDR3 has 17 amino acids. Per the germline V gene, CDR1 is SGHVS and CDR2 is FNYEAQ. The CDR3 region is CASSLAGTSGTADTQYF. The covered CDR3 bases are TGTGCCAGCAGCTTAGCGGGGACTAGCGGGACAGCAGATACC.

Details on this clone: The CDR3 goes on 3 residues after the read ends, and that part is filled in from the germline J gene. The chain has TRBV20-1 and TRBJ1-4; D uncertain. The V gene's germline CDR1 is DFQATT and CDR2 SNEGSKA (reference sequence). Trimming left V 5 bases short and J 10 bases short, with 14 bases between. The CDR3 length is 12 residues. CDR3 in amino acids: CSAAAERRKLFF. Incomplete CDR3 DNA: TGCAGTGCTGCTGCGGAAAGGAGAAAA.

With respect to this clone: The sequenced fragment ends 3 residues before the CDR3 boundary, so the rest is inferred from the germline J gene. The J gene is TRBJ1-1, the V gene TRBV7-2, with D possibly TRBD1 on 6 matching bases. The CDR3 is 13 residues long. Trimming removed 3 bases from V and 1 base from J, with 6 bases in between. Germline lookup yields CDR1 SGHTA and CDR2 FQGNSA. Partial CDR3 DNA: TGTGCCAGCAGCTTCAGGGGGAACACTGAA. Its translation is CASSFRGNTE. The full CDR3 protein reads CASSFRGNTEAFF.

Turning to this clone: The CDR3 extends 3 residues past the end of the read, so its final part is completed from the germline J gene. The chain has TRBV7-2 and TRBJ2-3; TRBD1 agrees at 10 bases. Germline V CDR1 and CDR2: SGHTA, FQGNSA. The CDR3 has 15 amino acids. Unmatched junction bases numbered 9, after V lost 6 bases and J lost 6 bases. The chain's CDR3 is CASSRPRQGADTQYF. Incomplete CDR3 DNA: TGTGCCAGCAGTCGACCACGACAGGGGGCGGATACG.

The sequenced part of the CDR3 DNA is TGTGCCAGTAGTGACAGGGGGCCGAACACTGAA. The encoded protein is CASSDRGPNTE. The whole CDR3 is CASSDRGPNTEAFF. This chain uses TRBV19 with TRBJ1-1; 10 nucleotides align to TRBD1. The CDR3 end falls 3 residues outside the read, so it is completed with the germline J gene. Germline CDR1 LNHDA, CDR2 SQIVND (reference sequence). This CDR3 has 14 amino acids. V lost 5 bases, J lost 1 base, and 1 base stayed unmatched. Variable domain in full (rest from reference TRBV19 and TRBJ1-1): DGGITQSPKYLFRKEGQNVTLSCEQNLNHDAMYWYRQDPGQGLRLIYYSQIVNDFQKGDIAEGYSVSREKKESFPLTVTSAQKNPTAFYLCASSDRGPNTEAFFGQGTRLTVV.

On this clone itself: The CDR3 extends 3 residues past the end of the read, so its final part is completed from the germline J gene. V gene TRBV7-2 combines with J gene TRBJ2-1; 9 nucleotides line up with TRBD2. The germline gives CDR1 SGHTA, CDR2 FQGNSA. The CDR3 is 16 amino acids. V was clipped by 0 bases and J by 4 bases; unmatched bases: 4. The CDR3 DNA, read in part, is TGTGCCAGCAGCTTAGCGCGGGGGGGCAGGTACAATGAG. It codes for CASSLARGGRYNE. The full-length CDR3 reads as CASSLARGGRYNEQFF.

Remarks on this clone: The CDR3 is cut off 3 residues early in the read; its end comes from the germline J gene. The V and J genes are TRBV19 and TRBJ2-7; 10 bases match TRBD2. Germline V gene lookup returns CDR1 LNHDA and CDR2 SQIVND (reference sequence). This CDR3 region has 12 residues. With V trimmed by 8 bases and J by 4 bases, 2 bases remained unmatched. CDR3 sequence reads: CASGGLAYEQYF. CDR3 DNA, as far as it was read: TGTGCCAGTGGGGGACTAGCGTACGAG.

Turning to this clone: The CDR3 end lies 3 residues beyond the end of the read and is filled in from the germline J gene. The gene calls are TRBV7-3 and TRBJ2-1; D ambiguous. The CDR3 spans 13 residues. Trimming removed 5 bases from V and 5 bases from J, with 10 bases in between. CDR1 SGHTA and CDR2 FQGTGA come from the germline V gene. The chain's CDR3 is CASSASPHNEQFF. The part of the CDR3 DNA that was read is TGTGCCAGCAGCGCCAGTCCTCACAATGAG.

As for this clone: The read ends 3 residues shy of where the CDR3 ends; the end is completed using the germline J gene. V gene TRBV7-2 combines with J gene TRBJ2-7; 9 nucleotides align to TRBD1. After removal of 4 bases from V and 4 bases from J, the junction contained 8 bases not matched to a gene. Germline V gene lookup returns CDR1 SGHTA and CDR2 FQGNSA. This CDR3 is built from 15 residues. CDR3 in amino acids: CASSYGTGIQYEQYF. The sequenced CDR3 bases are TGTGCCAGCAGCTATGGGACAGGGATACAGTACGAG.

The sequenced part of the CDR3 DNA is TGTGCCAGCAGCCTCCGTGAGGGTAGCGGGATGAATGAG. It encodes CASSLREGSGMNE. The complete CDR3 protein is CASSLREGSGMNEQFF. The chain has TRBV7-3 and TRBJ2-1; 8 bases agree with TRBD2. The sequenced fragment ends 3 residues before the CDR3 boundary, so the rest is inferred from the germline J gene. Germline lookup yields CDR1 SGHTA and CDR2 FQGTGA. The CDR3 is made up of 16 amino acids. Trimming cost V 5 bases and J 7 bases; bases outside gene matches: 13.

To note about this clone: The read is 3 residues too short to cover the CDR3 end, so that end is filled in from the germline J gene. The rearrangement links TRBV18 to TRBJ1-6, with a tentative D call TRBD1 (6 bases). The CDR3 loop spans 19 amino acids. Germline CDR1 is KGHSH and CDR2 is LQKENI. Trimming pared 5 bases from V and 3 bases from J, leaving 23 bases between. This CDR3 reads CASSTKIRGPLDYNSPLHF. The CDR3 bases that were read are TGTGCCAGCTCAACTAAGATCAGGGGCCCCTTGGACTATAATTCACCC.

Concerning this clone: The read ends 3 residues early relative to the CDR3; the germline J gene fills the gap. J is TRBJ2-4 and V is TRBV20-1, with D possibly TRBD1 on 6 matching bases. Germline V gives CDR1 DFQATT, CDR2 SNEGSKA (reference sequence). CDR3 length: 14 residues. Deletions cut 6 bases from V and 7 bases from J, with 19 bases between. CDR3 sequence reads: CSAPPTGPGNIQYF. The CDR3 DNA, read in part, is TGCAGTGCCCCCCCTACAGGGCCGGGGAACATT.

Remarks on this clone: Read data end 3 residues before the CDR3 end; the end is taken from the germline J gene. The chain couples TRBV20-1 to TRBJ2-1, with 12 bases identical to TRBD2. This CDR3 contains 18 residues. Germline lookup yields CDR1 DFQATT and CDR2 SNEGSKA (reference sequence). The V gene end was trimmed by 3 bases and the J gene end by 6 bases; junction bases not matched to a gene: 15. The CDR3 DNA, read in part, is TGCAGTGCTAGTTTAGGACAGTTGGGACTAGCGGGTTTCAATGAG. Residues: CSASLGQLGLAGFNE. The CDR3 in its entirety is CSASLGQLGLAGFNEQFF.

As regards this clone: From the germline J gene comes the end of the CDR3, since the read stops 3 residues before it. The chain carries TRBV7-8 and TRBJ1-1; D unresolved. The germline CDR1 and CDR2 sequences are SGHVS and FQNEAQ. The ends were cut back, 2 bases at V and 0 bases at J, with 4 bases in the middle. CDR3 size: 13 residues. CDR3 residues: CASSLPVNTEAFF. The sequenced CDR3 bases are TGTGCCAGCAGCTTACCCGTGAACACTGAA.

In the case of this clone: With the read ending 3 residues before the CDR3 end, the germline J gene is used to fill in that end. This rearrangement joins TRBV2 to TRBJ2-3; D is possibly TRBD1 (5 bases). Germline values: CDR1 SNHLY, CDR2 FYNNEI. This CDR3 has 18 residues. V was trimmed by 0 bases and J by 1 base, leaving 17 bases between them. The sequenced part of the CDR3 DNA is TGTGCCAGCAGTGAAGCGATTACGTGGACAATCGGCACAGATACG. Amino acid sequence: CASSEAITWTIGTDT. The whole CDR3 sequence reads CASSEAITWTIGTDTQYF. The full variable domain, in which reference TRBV2 and TRBJ2-3 provide the parts outside the CDR3, is EPEVTQTPSHQVTQMGQEVILRCVPISNHLYFYWYRQILGQKVEFLVSFYNNEISEKSEIFDDQFSVERPDGSNFTLKIRSTKLEDSAMYFCASSEAITWTIGTDTQYFGPGTRLTVL.

Notes on this clone: With the read ending 3 residues before the CDR3 end, the germline J gene is used to fill in that end. The sample contains more than one DNA sequence encoding this CDR3. The genes are TRBV7-6 and TRBJ2-7; unclear D gene. Trimming took off 5 bases at V and 0 bases at J, with 5 bases between the two ends. The CDR3 sequence is 12 residues long. Looked up from germline, CDR1 is SGHVS and CDR2 is FNYEAQ. The chain's CDR3 is CASSHSSYEQYF. The DNA read from the CDR3 is TGTGCCAGCAGCCATAGCTCCTACGAG.

A remark on this clone: The CDR3 extends 3 residues past the end of the read, so its final part is completed from the germline J gene. The rearrangement uses TRBV7-3 and TRBJ2-1, with 7 bases fitting TRBD2. The CDR3 runs to 17 residues. Germline CDR1 is SGHTA and CDR2 is FQGTGA. V lost 2 bases, J lost 6 bases, and 13 bases stayed unmatched. Incomplete CDR3 DNA: TGTGCCAGCAGCTTATACAGCGGGGTACCCCTCAGCAATGAG. Encoded protein: CASSLYSGVPLSNE. The CDR3 in its entirety is CASSLYSGVPLSNEQFF.

As to this clone: The missing CDR3 end, 3 residues past where the read stops, is filled in from the germline J gene. This chain connects TRBV7-2 to TRBJ2-1; 12 bases are a match to TRBD2. The CDR3 loop spans 15 amino acids. CDR1 is SGHTA, CDR2 FQGNSA, per germline. V trimming: 1 base; J trimming: 9 bases; junction bases outside the gene matches: 4. This CDR3 reads CASSLVPSGRGEQFF. The sequenced part of the CDR3 DNA is TGTGCCAGCAGCTTAGTCCCTAGCGGGAGGGGTGAG.

For this clone: The read finishes 3 residues shy of the CDR3 end, and the germline J gene is used to complete it. This sequence joins TRBV29-1 and TRBJ2-3; TRBD2 aligns across 9 bases. The CDR3 loop spans 15 amino acids. The ends lost 3 bases at V and 0 bases at J; junction bases unmatched: 4. Germline V gene sequence: CDR1 SQVTM, CDR2 ANQGSEA. The DNA read from the CDR3 is TGCAGCGTTGATGGTCTAGCGGGGAGCACAGATACG. Protein: CSVDGLAGSTDT. The whole CDR3 is CSVDGLAGSTDTQYF.

As to this clone: The read comes to an end 3 residues before the CDR3 does, leaving the germline J gene to fill in the end. J is TRBJ2-5 and V is TRBV20-1; D call uncertain. Deletions cut 2 bases from V and 3 bases from J, with 10 bases between. Germline-derived CDR1 and CDR2 are DFQATT and SNEGSKA (reference sequence). CDR3 size: 13 residues. Incomplete CDR3 DNA: TGCAGTGCTAGAATAGTCTCCAAAGAGACC. Translation: CSARIVSKET. The CDR3 in full is CSARIVSKETQYF.

A remark on this clone: The CDR3 end lies 3 residues beyond the end of the read and is filled in from the germline J gene. The V call is TRBV20-1, the J call TRBJ2-3, with 9 bases identical to TRBD2. Germline V gene sequence: CDR1 DFQATT, CDR2 SNEGSKA (reference sequence). V dropped 8 bases and J dropped 5; count of bases not matched to a gene: 8. CDR3 length: 13 residues. CDR3 region: CSPLAGERDTQYF. CDR3 bases read: TGCAGTCCTTTAGCGGGGGAGAGAGATACG.

Comments on this clone: The read terminates 3 residues before the CDR3 end, so the remaining end is supplied by the germline J gene. The chain recombines TRBV5-1 with TRBJ2-3; D not certain. V lost 2 bases and J lost 0, with 10 bases in between. The CDR3 runs 15 residues. Germline V gene lookup returns CDR1 SGHRS and CDR2 YFSETQ. The part of the CDR3 DNA that was read is TGCGCCAGCAGCTTCCTAGGTTCTAGCACAGATACG. Protein product: CASSFLGSSTDT. The entire CDR3 is CASSFLGSSTDTQYF.

With respect to this clone: The germline gene is not matched at one end of the junction; a read error may be the cause. The same CDR3 arises from other DNA sequences in this sample as well. CDR3: CASSPGTLNTIYF. The CDR3 DNA, read in part, is TGTGCCAGCAGCCCCGGGACTCTGAACACT. The rearrangement joins TRBV7-9 to TRBJ1-3; possible D gene TRBD1, 5 bases. The CDR3 end lies 3 residues beyond the end of the read and is filled in from the germline J gene. This CDR3 region has 13 residues. Per germline, CDR1 SEHNR and CDR2 FQNEAQ (reference sequence).

About this clone: Read sequence stops 3 residues before the CDR3 end, and the germline J gene provides the missing end. The sample carries other DNA sequences with the same CDR3. This rearrangement joins TRBV18 to TRBJ2-6, with unresolved D. The germline V gene has CDR1 KGHSH and CDR2 LQKENI. This CDR3 is 17 amino acids long. The V gene lost 2 bases and the J gene lost 3 bases, with 14 bases spanning the gap. The CDR3 spells CASSPRLAVNGANVLTF. Partial CDR3 DNA: TGTGCCAGCTCACCAAGGCTGGCGGTAAATGGGGCCAACGTC.

The covered CDR3 bases are TGCAGTGCTAGAAACAGGGTTTCCTACGAG. The encoded protein is CSARNRVSYE. The whole CDR3 reads CSARNRVSYEQYF. This chain uses TRBV20-1 with TRBJ2-7, with D possibly matching TRBD1 (6 bases). The CDR3 end is not reached by the read, which stops 3 residues before it; the germline J gene fills it in. From germline, CDR1 is DFQATT and CDR2 SNEGSKA (reference sequence). The CDR3 totals 13 residues. Trimming removed 2 bases from V and 1 base from J, with 9 bases in between.

About this clone: The read gets to within 3 residues of the CDR3 end, and the germline J gene fills in the rest. The chain has TRBV7-3 and TRBJ1-2, with 7 bases that match TRBD1. The CDR3 runs 14 residues. V was pared by 5 bases and J by 0 bases, with 3 bases of the junction left unmatched. The germline V gene has CDR1 SGHTA and CDR2 FQGTGA. The CDR3: CASSPTGANYGYTF. Partial CDR3 DNA: TGTGCCAGCAGCCCTACAGGGGCTAACTATGGC.

A remark on this clone: Read sequence stops 3 residues before the CDR3 end, and the germline J gene provides the missing end. The V gene is TRBV29-1, the J gene TRBJ1-1; the D gene is possibly TRBD1 (5 bases). Germline loops: CDR1 SQVTM, CDR2 ANQGSEA. The CDR3 is made up of 12 amino acids. V dropped 2 bases and J dropped 1 base, with 5 bases sitting between them. CDR3: CSVEQGNTEAFF. The DNA read from the CDR3 is TGCAGCGTTGAACAGGGGAACACTGAA.

Remarks on this clone: Read data end 3 residues before the CDR3 end; the end is taken from the germline J gene. This chain links TRBV20-1 with TRBJ1-1, with unresolved D. Looked up from germline, CDR1 is DFQATT and CDR2 is SNEGSKA (reference sequence). V was shortened by 8 bases and J by 1 base, with 14 bases between the two germline ends. The CDR3 consists of 13 residues. CDR3 DNA, as far as it was read: TGCAGTACAACTAGGGTTTGGAACACTGAA. Amino acid sequence: CSTTRVWNTE. The full CDR3 protein is CSTTRVWNTEAFF.

The CDR3 sequence: CASREDSVETQYF. The DNA read from the CDR3 is TGTGCCAGCAGGGAGGACAGCGTAGAGACT. This rearrangement joins TRBV2 to TRBJ2-4; tentative D call: TRBD1 (6 bases). The CDR3 end lies 3 residues beyond the end of the read and is filled in from the germline J gene. This CDR3 contains 13 residues. Germline CDR1 reads SNHLY; CDR2 reads FYNNEI.